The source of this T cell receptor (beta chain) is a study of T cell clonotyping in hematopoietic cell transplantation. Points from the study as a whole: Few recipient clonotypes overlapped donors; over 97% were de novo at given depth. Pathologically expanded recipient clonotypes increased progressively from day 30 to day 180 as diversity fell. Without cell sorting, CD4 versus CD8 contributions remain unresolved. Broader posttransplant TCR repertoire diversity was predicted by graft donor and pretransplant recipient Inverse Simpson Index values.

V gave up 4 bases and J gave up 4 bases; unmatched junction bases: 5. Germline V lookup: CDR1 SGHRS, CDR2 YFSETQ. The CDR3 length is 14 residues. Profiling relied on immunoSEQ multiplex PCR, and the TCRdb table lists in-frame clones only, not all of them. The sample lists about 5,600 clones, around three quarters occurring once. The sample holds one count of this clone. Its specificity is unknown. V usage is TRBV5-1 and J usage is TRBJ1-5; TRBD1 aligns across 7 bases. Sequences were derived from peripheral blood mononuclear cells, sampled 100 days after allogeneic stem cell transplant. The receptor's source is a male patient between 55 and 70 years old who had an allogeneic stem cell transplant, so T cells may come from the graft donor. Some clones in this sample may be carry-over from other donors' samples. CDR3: CASSRGDRNQPQHF. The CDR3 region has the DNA TGCGCCAGCAGCCGAGGGGACAGAAATCAGCCCCAGCATTTT.